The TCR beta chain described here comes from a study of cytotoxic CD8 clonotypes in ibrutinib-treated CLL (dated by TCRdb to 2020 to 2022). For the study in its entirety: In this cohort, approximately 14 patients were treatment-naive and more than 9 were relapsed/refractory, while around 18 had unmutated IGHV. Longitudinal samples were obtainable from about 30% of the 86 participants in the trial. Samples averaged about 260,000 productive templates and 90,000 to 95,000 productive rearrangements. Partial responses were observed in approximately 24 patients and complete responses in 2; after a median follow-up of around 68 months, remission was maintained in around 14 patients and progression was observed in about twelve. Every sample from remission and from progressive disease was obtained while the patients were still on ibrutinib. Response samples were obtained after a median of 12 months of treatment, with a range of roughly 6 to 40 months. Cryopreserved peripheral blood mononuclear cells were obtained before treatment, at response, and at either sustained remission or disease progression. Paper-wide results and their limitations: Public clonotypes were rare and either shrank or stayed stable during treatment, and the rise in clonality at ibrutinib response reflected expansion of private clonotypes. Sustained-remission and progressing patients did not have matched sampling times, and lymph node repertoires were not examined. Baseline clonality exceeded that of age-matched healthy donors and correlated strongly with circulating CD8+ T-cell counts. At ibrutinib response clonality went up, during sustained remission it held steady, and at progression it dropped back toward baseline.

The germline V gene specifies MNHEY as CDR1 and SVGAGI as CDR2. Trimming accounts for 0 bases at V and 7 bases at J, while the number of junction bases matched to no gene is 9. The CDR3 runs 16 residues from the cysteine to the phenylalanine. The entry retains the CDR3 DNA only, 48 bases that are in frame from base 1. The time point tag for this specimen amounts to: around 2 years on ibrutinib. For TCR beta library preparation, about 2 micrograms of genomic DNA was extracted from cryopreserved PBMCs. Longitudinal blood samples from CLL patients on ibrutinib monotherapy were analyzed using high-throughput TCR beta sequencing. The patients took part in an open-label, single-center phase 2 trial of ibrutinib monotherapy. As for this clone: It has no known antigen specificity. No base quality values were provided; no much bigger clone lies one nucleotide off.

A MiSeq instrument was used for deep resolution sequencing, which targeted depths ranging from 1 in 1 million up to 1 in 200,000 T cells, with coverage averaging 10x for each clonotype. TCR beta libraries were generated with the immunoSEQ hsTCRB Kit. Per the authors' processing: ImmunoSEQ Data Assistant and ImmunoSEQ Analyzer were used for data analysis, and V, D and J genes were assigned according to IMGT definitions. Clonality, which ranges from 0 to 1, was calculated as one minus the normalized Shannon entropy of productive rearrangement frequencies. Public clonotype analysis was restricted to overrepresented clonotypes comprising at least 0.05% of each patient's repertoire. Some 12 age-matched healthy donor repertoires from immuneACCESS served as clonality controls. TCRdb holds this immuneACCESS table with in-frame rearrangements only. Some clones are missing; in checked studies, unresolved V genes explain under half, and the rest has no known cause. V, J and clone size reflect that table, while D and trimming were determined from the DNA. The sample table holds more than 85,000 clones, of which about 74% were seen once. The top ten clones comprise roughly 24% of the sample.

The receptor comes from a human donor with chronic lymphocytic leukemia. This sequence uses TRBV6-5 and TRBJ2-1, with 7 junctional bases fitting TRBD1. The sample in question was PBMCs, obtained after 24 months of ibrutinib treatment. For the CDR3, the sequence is CASSYSRQGERNEQFF. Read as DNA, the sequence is TGTGCCAGCAGTTACTCCCGCCAGGGGGAGAGAAATGAGCAGTTCTTC.